A selection of T cell receptor beta chains follows, all from one sample in a study of T cells in Graves' hyperthyroidism and ophthalmopathy. TCRdb passed the multiplex PCR reads through MiXCR, listing each CDR3 protein once. Among a few hundred thousand distinct CDR3 sequences, 14% were seen once, and the ten largest hold approximately 15%. Specimen: blood. These receptors all stem from a woman between 35 and 50 years old with Graves' hyperthyroidism. CDR3s include the opening cysteine and the closing phenylalanine or tryptophan. D genes are given only for firm matches. Only part of the rows carry a size: once, few, many, or a class if the clone is expanded.

j_gene | d_gene | abundance | v_gene | CDR3aa | CDR3nt
TRBJ2-1 | TRBD2 | many | TRBV6-6 | CASSYSVLAASSYNEQFF | TGTGCCAGCAGTTACTCGGTACTAGCGGCGAGCTCCTACAATGAGCAGTTCTTC
TRBJ2-7 | TRBD1 | many | TRBV2 | CASNWDREDFSYEQYF | TGTGCCAGCAATTGGGACAGGGAGGACTTTTCCTACGAGCAGTACTTC
TRBJ2-5 | TRBD1 | many | TRBV20-1 | CSARRSDRGPQETQYF | TGCAGTGCTAGAAGGTCGGACAGGGGGCCTCAAGAGACCCAGTACTTC
TRBJ2-5 | TRBD1 | few | TRBV9 | CASSIGQGDGTQYF | TGTGCCAGCAGCATCGGACAGGGGGACGGGACCCAGTACTTC
TRBJ1-3 | TRBD1 | NA | TRBV29-1 | CSVQTGADSGNTIYF | TGCAGCGTTCAGACAGGGGCTGACTCTGGAAACACCATATATTTT
TRBJ1-5 | NA | NA | TRBV28 | CASRPGSQPQHF | TGTGCCAGCAGGCCAGGGAGTCAGCCCCAGCATTTT
TRBJ1-1 | NA | many | TRBV5-1 | CASSPAGNLNTEAFF | TGCGCCAGCAGTCCTGCCGGGAATCTAAACACTGAAGCTTTCTTT
TRBJ1-2 | TRBD1 | many | TRBV12-3/TRBV12-4 | CASSFSTGQNTF | TGTGCCAGCAGTTTCTCGACAGGGCAGAACACCTTC
TRBJ1-5 | TRBD1 | few | TRBV19 | CASNRGNQPQHF | TGTGCCAGTAACAGGGGGAATCAGCCCCAGCATTTT
TRBJ1-5 | TRBD1 | few | TRBV4-1 | CASSQDGAGGPTNQPQHF | TGCGCCAGCAGCCAAGATGGGGCAGGGGGCCCAACTAATCAGCCCCAGCATTTT
TRBJ2-5 | TRBD2 | few | TRBV11-2 | CASSPTGGGQETQYF | TGTGCCAGCAGCCCTACGGGGGGAGGGCAAGAGACCCAGTACTTC
TRBJ2-3 | NA | many | TRBV13 | CASSLKTTDTQYF | TGTGCCAGCAGCTTAAAAACCACAGATACGCAGTATTTT
TRBJ1-2 | NA | NA | TRBV6-1 | CASSDALGSTLSTYGYTF | TGTGCCAGCAGTGACGCCTTAGGGTCAACACTTTCCACCTATGGCTACACCTTC
TRBJ1-4 | NA | NA | TRBV5-1 | CASSLGSGFEKLFF | TGCGCCAGCAGCTTGGGCAGCGGGTTTGAAAAACTGTTTTTT
TRBJ2-2 | NA | few | TRBV19 | CASSIRVTGELFF | TGTGCCAGTAGTATCCGGGTTACCGGGGAGCTGTTTTTT
TRBJ2-3 | NA | many | TRBV27 | CASSLAHNTDTQYF | TGTGCCAGCAGTTTAGCTCATAACACAGATACGCAGTATTTT
TRBJ2-7 | NA | many | TRBV6-2/TRBV6-3 | CASSYSIQVGSEQYF | TGTGCCAGCAGTTACTCAATACAGGTAGGCTCCGAGCAGTACTTC
TRBJ1-2 | NA | NA | TRBV4-1 | CASSQVRGGGYTF | TGCGCCAGCAGCCAAGTCAGGGGTGGCGGCTACACCTTC
TRBJ1-2 | TRBD1 | many | TRBV12-3/TRBV12-4 | CASSLTGFYGYTF | TGTGCCAGCAGCCTGACAGGGTTCTATGGCTACACCTTC
TRBJ1-6 | TRBD1 | NA | TRBV14 | CASSLTGGLSPLHF | TGTGCCAGCAGCCTGACAGGGGGCCTTTCACCCCTCCACTTT
TRBJ2-3 | TRBD2 | NA | TRBV6-1 | CAISESLAGDTQYF | TGTGCCATCAGTGAGTCACTAGCGGGAGATACGCAGTATTTT
TRBJ2-4 | NA | NA | TRBV5-4 | CASSLVTQGTIQYF | TGTGCCAGCAGCTTGGTTACGCAGGGGACCATTCAGTACTTC
TRBJ1-5 | NA | few | TRBV28 | CASSLRDLFGNQPQHF | TGTGCCAGCAGTCTGAGGGACCTCTTTGGCAATCAGCCCCAGCATTTT
TRBJ2-1 | TRBD2 | many | TRBV2 | CASNVAGVYNEQFF | TGTGCCAGCAACGTAGCGGGAGTCTACAATGAGCAGTTCTTC
TRBJ2-1 | NA | NA | TRBV5-1 | CASSFVASSSYNEQFF | TGCGCCAGCAGCTTCGTAGCGAGCAGCTCCTACAATGAGCAGTTCTTC
TRBJ2-7 | NA | NA | TRBV6-1 | CASRQVAYEQYF | TGTGCCAGCCGACAGGTAGCCTACGAGCAGTACTTC
TRBJ2-2 | NA | NA | TRBV28 | CASSSTDNPPGELFF | TGTGCCAGCAGTTCCACCGACAATCCCCCCGGGGAGCTGTTTTTT
TRBJ2-7 | TRBD2 | many | TRBV2 | CASKSSGSATYEQYF | TGTGCCAGCAAATCTAGCGGGAGCGCGACCTACGAGCAGTACTTC
TRBJ2-5 | NA | many | TRBV2 | CASSGARRETQYF | TGTGCCAGCTCCGGGGCCAGGAGGGAGACCCAGTACTTC
TRBJ1-6 | TRBD1 | many | TRBV11-2 | CASSLDEGQGSYNSPLHF | TGTGCCAGCAGCTTAGATGAGGGACAGGGGTCCTATAATTCACCCCTCCACTTT
TRBJ1-2 | NA | many | TRBV28 | CASSSTATVNYGYTF | TGTGCCAGCAGTTCGACCGCGACGGTCAACTATGGCTACACCTTC
TRBJ1-1 | TRBD1 | NA | TRBV25-1 | CASREGGGTEAFF | TGTGCCAGCAGAGAAGGGGGCGGCACTGAAGCTTTCTTT
TRBJ1-3 | NA | NA | TRBV12-3/TRBV12-4 | CASRRDSSGNTIYF | TGTGCCAGCAGGAGAGACAGCTCTGGAAACACCATATATTTT
TRBJ2-6 | NA | few | TRBV5-4 | CASSKTGAYSGANVLTF | TGTGCCAGCAGCAAAACCGGGGCCTACTCTGGGGCCAACGTCCTGACTTTC
TRBJ2-7 | NA | many | TRBV20-1 | CSARENGIYEQYF | TGCAGTGCTAGAGAGAATGGAATCTACGAGCAGTACTTC
TRBJ1-5 | NA | few | TRBV12-3/TRBV12-4 | CASSLPGFQPQHF | TGTGCCAGCAGTTTACCGGGTTTTCAGCCCCAGCATTTT
TRBJ1-4 | TRBD1 | few | TRBV12-5 | CASGAGQGVLVATNERLFF | TGTGCTAGTGGTGCCGGACAGGGGGTACTAGTTGCAACTAATGAAAGACTGTTTTTT
TRBJ1-1 | NA | many | TRBV5-1 | CASSLASSSEAFF | TGCGCCAGCAGCTTGGCCAGCAGCTCGGAAGCTTTCTTT
TRBJ1-4 | TRBD1 | NA | TRBV20-1 | CSARDGTANEKLFF | TGCAGTGCTAGAGACGGGACAGCAAATGAAAAACTGTTTTTT
TRBJ1-1 | NA | many | TRBV12-3/TRBV12-4 | CASRDSLFMNTEAFF | TGTGCCAGCAGGGACAGTCTTTTTATGAACACTGAAGCTTTCTTT
TRBJ2-1 | TRBD2 | many | TRBV28 | CASSFPSGRSYNEQFF | TGTGCCAGCAGTTTCCCCAGCGGGAGGTCCTACAATGAGCAGTTCTTC
TRBJ2-1 | TRBD1 | NA | TRBV4-1 | CASSQDLTGGLYNEQFF | TGCGCCAGCAGCCAAGATCTGACAGGGGGCCTCTACAATGAGCAGTTCTTC
TRBJ2-3 | TRBD2 | many | TRBV5-1 | CASSFSGTSGGTDTQYF | TGCGCCAGCAGCTTCTCCGGGACTAGCGGGGGCACAGATACGCAGTATTTT
TRBJ1-2 | NA | many | TRBV28 | CASSLTGEVNYGYTF | TGTGCCAGCAGTTTAACGGGGGAAGTAAACTATGGCTACACCTTC
TRBJ1-3 | NA | few | TRBV12-3/TRBV12-4 | CASNRRSTGNTIYF | TGTGCCAGCAATAGAAGGAGTACTGGAAACACCATATATTTT
TRBJ2-1 | TRBD1 | NA | TRBV10-3 | CAISEVQGPYNEQFF | TGTGCCATCAGTGAGGTACAGGGGCCCTACAATGAGCAGTTCTTC
TRBJ2-5 | NA | many | TRBV12-3/TRBV12-4 | CASSPEQRETQYF | TGTGCCAGCAGTCCGGAGCAAAGAGAGACCCAGTACTTC
TRBJ2-7 | NA | few | TRBV6-1 | CASTLLGISSYEQYF | TGTGCCAGCACCCTCCTAGGTATCTCCTCCTACGAGCAGTACTTC
TRBJ2-2 | NA | many | TRBV11-2 | CASSLNGETGELFF | TGTGCCAGCAGCTTAAACGGAGAAACCGGGGAGCTGTTTTTT
TRBJ2-2 | TRBD2 | NA | TRBV11-2 | CASSQESKLGLAGGSGGELFF | TGTGCCAGCAGCCAAGAATCAAAACTAGGACTAGCGGGAGGGTCTGGCGGGGAGCTGTTTTTT
TRBJ1-5 | TRBD1 | many | TRBV10-3 | CAISEAGTGIVPQHF | TGTGCCATCAGTGAGGCCGGGACAGGGATCGTCCCCCAGCATTTT
TRBJ2-1 | NA | many | TRBV20-1 | CSALLPGQYNEQFF | TGCAGTGCTCTCTTACCCGGGCAGTACAATGAGCAGTTCTTC
TRBJ1-2 | NA | NA | TRBV20-1 | CSAREGNYGYTF | TGCAGTGCTAGAGAGGGCAACTATGGCTACACCTTC
TRBJ2-2 | TRBD1 | few | TRBV2 | CASTQGASTGELFF | TGTGCCAGCACACAGGGGGCGAGCACCGGGGAGCTGTTTTTT
TRBJ2-1 | NA | NA | TRBV7-9 | CASSLVLVAYNEQFF | TGTGCCAGCAGCTTAGTATTGGTCGCCTACAATGAGCAGTTCTTC
TRBJ2-3 | NA | many | TRBV27 | CASSFLRGTGTDTQYF | TGTGCCAGCAGTTTCTTAAGAGGGACGGGCACAGATACGCAGTATTTT
TRBJ2-5 | NA | NA | TRBV12-3/TRBV12-4 | CASSQIQETQYF | TGTGCCAGCAGTCAGATCCAAGAGACCCAGTACTTC
TRBJ2-5 | NA | NA | TRBV28 | CASSLRGGTQETQYF | TGTGCCAGCAGTTTAAGAGGGGGTACCCAAGAGACCCAGTACTTC